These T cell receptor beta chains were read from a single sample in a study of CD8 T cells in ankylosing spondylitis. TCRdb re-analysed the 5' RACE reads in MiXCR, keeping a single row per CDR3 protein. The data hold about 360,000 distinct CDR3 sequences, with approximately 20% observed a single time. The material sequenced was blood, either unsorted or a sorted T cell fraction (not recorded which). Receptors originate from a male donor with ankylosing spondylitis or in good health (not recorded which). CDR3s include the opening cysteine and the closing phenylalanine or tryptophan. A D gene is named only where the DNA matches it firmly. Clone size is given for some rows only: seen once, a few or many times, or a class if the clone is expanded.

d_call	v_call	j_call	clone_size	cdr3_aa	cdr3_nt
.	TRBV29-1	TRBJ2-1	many	CSVVRTYNEQFF	TGCAGCGTTGTTCGGACCTACAATGAGCAGTTCTTC
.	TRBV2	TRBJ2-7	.	CASSDLAGYEQYF	TGTGCCAGCAGTGACCTTGCGGGTTACGAGCAGTACTTC
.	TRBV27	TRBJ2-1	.	CASSYQTGAIWGAGHPLEQFF	TGTGCCAGCAGTTACCAGACAGGGGCTATTTGGGGAGCGGGGCACCCCCTTGAGCAGTTCTTC
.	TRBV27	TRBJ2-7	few	CASSSHLGRSSYEQYF	TGTGCCAGCAGTTCCCACCTAGGAAGGAGCTCCTACGAGCAGTACTTC
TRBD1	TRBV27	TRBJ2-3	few	CASSGTGEDVDTQYF	TGTGCCAGCAGCGGGACAGGGGAAGATGTGGATACGCAGTATTTT
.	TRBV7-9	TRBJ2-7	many	CASSATGSYEQYF	TGTGCCAGCAGTGCTACAGGGTCCTACGAGCAGTACTTC
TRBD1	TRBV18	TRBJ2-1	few	CASSPGTGAPDEQFF	TGTGCCAGCTCACCCGGGACAGGGGCGCCGGATGAGCAGTTCTTC
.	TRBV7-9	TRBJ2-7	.	CASSLASVPDYEQYF	TGTGCCAGCAGCTTAGCCAGCGTACCCGACTACGAGCAGTACTTC
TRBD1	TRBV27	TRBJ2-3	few	CASSFDRGDFTDTQYF	TGTGCCAGCAGTTTCGACAGGGGCGACTTCACAGATACGCAGTATTTT
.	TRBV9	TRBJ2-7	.	CASSVGTGDEQYF	TGTGCCAGCAGCGTAGGAACTGGCGACGAGCAGTACTTC
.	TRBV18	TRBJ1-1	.	CASSPAAGVDTEAFF	TGTGCCAGCTCACCTGCAGCGGGGGTCGACACTGAAGCTTTCTTT
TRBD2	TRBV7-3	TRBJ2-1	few	CASSLMGGGANEQFF	TGTGCCAGCAGCTTAATGGGCGGGGGGGCCAATGAGCAGTTCTTC
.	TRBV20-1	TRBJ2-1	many	CSARALLNLQPSYNEQFF	TGCAGTGCTAGAGCCCTTTTAAACCTTCAGCCCTCCTACAATGAGCAGTTCTTC
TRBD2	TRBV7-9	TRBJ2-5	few	CASSSGTSVEETQYF	TGTGCCAGCAGCTCTGGGACTAGCGTAGAAGAGACCCAGTACTTC
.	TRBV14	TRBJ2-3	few	CASSQDRWGDTQYF	TGTGCCAGCAGCCAAGATCGGTGGGGAGATACGCAGTATTTT
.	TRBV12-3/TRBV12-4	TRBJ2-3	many	CASNPSLNPPQYF	TGTGCCAGCAATCCCTCCCTCAACCCTCCGCAGTATTTT
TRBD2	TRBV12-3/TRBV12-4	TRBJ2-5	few	CASTTGLAGEETQYF	TGTGCCAGCACAACGGGACTAGCGGGGGAAGAGACCCAGTACTTC
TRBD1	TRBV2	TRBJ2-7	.	CASSEGTGLSEQYF	TGTGCCAGCAGTGAAGGGACAGGGTTGTCCGAGCAGTACTTC
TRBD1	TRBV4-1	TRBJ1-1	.	CASSQGQGAIVAEAFF	TGCGCCAGCAGCCAAGGACAGGGGGCGATCGTAGCCGAAGCTTTCTTT
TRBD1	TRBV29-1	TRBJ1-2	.	CSVEIRDSYGYTF	TGCAGCGTTGAGATCCGGGACAGCTATGGCTACACCTTC
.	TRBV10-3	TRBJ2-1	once	CAISERGGSEQFF	TGTGCCATCAGTGAGCGTGGGGGTAGTGAGCAGTTCTTC
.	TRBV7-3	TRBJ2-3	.	CASSLTGLGTDTQYF	TGTGCCAGCAGCTTAACGGGACTCGGCACAGATACGCAGTATTTT
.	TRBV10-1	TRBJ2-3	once	CASSGIQGADTQYF	TGCGCCAGCAGTGGAATTCAGGGCGCCGATACGCAGTATTTT
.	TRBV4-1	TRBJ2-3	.	CASSPQRVGGDTQYF	TGCGCCAGCAGCCCCCAGCGGGTCGGAGGAGATACGCAGTATTTT
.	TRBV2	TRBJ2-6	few	CASSRGRGANVLTF	TGTGCCAGCAGTCGAGGACGTGGGGCCAACGTCCTGACTTTC
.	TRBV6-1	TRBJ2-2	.	CASSDRGDVGELFF	TGTGCCAGCAGTGACAGGGGGGATGTCGGGGAGCTGTTTTTT
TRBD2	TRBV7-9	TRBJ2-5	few	CASSLVGGGGEETQYF	TGTGCCAGCAGCTTGGTGGGCGGGGGGGGAGAAGAGACCCAGTACTTC
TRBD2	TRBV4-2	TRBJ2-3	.	CASSQLLGGEVDTQYF	TGTGCCAGCAGCCAATTATTGGGGGGGGAGGTGGATACGCAGTATTTT
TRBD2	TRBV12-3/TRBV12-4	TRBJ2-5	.	CASSHGTSGGTKETQYF	TGTGCCAGCAGCCACGGGACTAGCGGGGGTACGAAAGAGACCCAGTACTTC
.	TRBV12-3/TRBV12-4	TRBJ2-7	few	CATSRGFYEQYF	TGTGCCACCAGCCGGGGCTTCTACGAGCAGTACTTC
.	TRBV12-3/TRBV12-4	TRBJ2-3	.	CASSSGPTSTDTQYF	TGTGCCAGCAGTTCCGGACCAACGAGCACAGATACGCAGTATTTT
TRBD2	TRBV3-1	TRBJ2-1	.	CASSQDWDYDEQFF	TGTGCCAGCAGCCAAGACTGGGACTACGATGAGCAGTTCTTC
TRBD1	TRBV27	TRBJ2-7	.	CASSSGTEVYEQYF	TGTGCCAGCAGTTCCGGGACAGAGGTCTACGAGCAGTACTTC